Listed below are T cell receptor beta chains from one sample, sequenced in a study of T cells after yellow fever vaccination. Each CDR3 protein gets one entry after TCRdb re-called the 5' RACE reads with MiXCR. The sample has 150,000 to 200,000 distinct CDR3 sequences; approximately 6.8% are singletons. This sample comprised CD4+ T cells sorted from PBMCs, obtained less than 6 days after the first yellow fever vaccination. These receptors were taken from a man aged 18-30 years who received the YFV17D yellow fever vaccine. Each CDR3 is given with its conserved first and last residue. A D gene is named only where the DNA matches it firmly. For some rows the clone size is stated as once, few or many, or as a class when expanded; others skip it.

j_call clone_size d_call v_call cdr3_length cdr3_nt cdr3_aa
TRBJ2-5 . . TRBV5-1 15 TGCGCCAGCAGCTTGGAAGGGGCGGTTCAAGAGACCCAGTACTTC CASSLEGAVQETQYF
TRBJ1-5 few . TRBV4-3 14 TGCGCCAGCAGCCATGGAACAGCTCATCGGCCCCAGCATTTT CASSHGTAHRPQHF
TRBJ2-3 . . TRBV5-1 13 TGCGCCAGCAGCCATGGAGGAGCATATACGCAGTATTTT CASSHGGAYTQYF
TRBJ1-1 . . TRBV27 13 TGTGCCAGCAGCGGCAGGGGAGCAGGTGAAGCTTTCTTT CASSGRGAGEAFF
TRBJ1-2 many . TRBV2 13 TGTGCCAGCAGTGAACGTCAGCCCTATGGCTACACCTTC CASSERQPYGYTF
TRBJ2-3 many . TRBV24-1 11 TGTGCCACCAGTGACCCCGGGACGCAGTATTTT CATSDPGTQYF
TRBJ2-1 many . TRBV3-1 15 TGTGCCAGCAGCCGCTCAGGGACCCGAGCCAATGAGCAGTTCTTC CASSRSGTRANEQFF
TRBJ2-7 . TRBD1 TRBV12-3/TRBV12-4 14 TGTGCCAGCAGTTTGTTCCGCAGGGGGCTCGAGCAGTACTTC CASSLFRRGLEQYF
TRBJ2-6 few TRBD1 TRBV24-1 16 TGTGCCACCAGCCCAGGGGGTGCCACTGGGGCCAACGTCCTGACTTTC CATSPGGATGANVLTF
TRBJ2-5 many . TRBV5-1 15 TGCGCCAGCAGCTTGGACCCACAAACCAAAGAGACCCAGTACTTC CASSLDPQTKETQYF
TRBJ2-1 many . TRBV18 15 TGTGCCAGCTCACCGCAGCTGGGGGGAAACAATGAGCAGTTCTTC CASSPQLGGNNEQFF
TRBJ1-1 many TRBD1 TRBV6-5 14 TGTGCCAGCAGTTCGTCAGGGGGCTGGACTGAAGCTTTCTTT CASSSSGGWTEAFF
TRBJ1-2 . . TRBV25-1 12 TGTGCCAGCAGTGAATCCGTGGGCGGCTACACCTTC CASSESVGGYTF
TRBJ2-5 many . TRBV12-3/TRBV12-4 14 TGTGCCAGCAGTTTAGCCTTTGGGGGTGAGACCCAGTACTTC CASSLAFGGETQYF
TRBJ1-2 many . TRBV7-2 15 TGTGCCAGCAGCTTTAGAGAGTTGGCGGATTATGGCTACACCTTC CASSFRELADYGYTF
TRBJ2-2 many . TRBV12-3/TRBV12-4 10 TGTGCCTGCGGGACCGGGGAGCTGTTTTTT CACGTGELFF
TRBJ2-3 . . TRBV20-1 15 TGCAGTGCCCCGGTGGGTGGGGGGGCCTCAGATACGCAGTATTTT CSAPVGGGASDTQYF
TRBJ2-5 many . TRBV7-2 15 TGTGCCAGCAGCTTAAATCGGGGCGGGCAAGAGACCCAGTACTTC CASSLNRGGQETQYF
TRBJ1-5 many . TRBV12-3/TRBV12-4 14 TGTGCCAGCAGTTTGATGCAGGGAAATCAGCCCCAGCATTTT CASSLMQGNQPQHF
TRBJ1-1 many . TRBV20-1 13 TGCAGTGCGCCCGTACAGGGGAACACTGAAGCTTTCTTT CSAPVQGNTEAFF
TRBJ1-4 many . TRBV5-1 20 TGCGCCAGCAGATTGGAGGCTTGGAGGTCGGAGTCATCTAAGAATGAAAAACTGTTTTTT CASRLEAWRSESSKNEKLFF
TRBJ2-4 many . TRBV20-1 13 TGCAGTGCTGCCCGAACTTACGGAAACATTCAGTACTTC CSAARTYGNIQYF
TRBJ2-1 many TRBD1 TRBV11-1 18 TGTGCCAGCAGCCCACCCCCCACGACAGGGTCCCTTCACAATGAGCAGTTCTTC CASSPPPTTGSLHNEQFF
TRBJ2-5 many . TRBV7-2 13 TGTGCCAGCAGCACCTCTTACAGGGAGACCCAGTACTTC CASSTSYRETQYF
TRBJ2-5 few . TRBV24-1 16 TGTGCCACCAGTGGTTTGACCCTACCCGAGGAAGAGACCCAGTACTTC CATSGLTLPEEETQYF
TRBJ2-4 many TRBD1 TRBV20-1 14 TGCAGTGCTAAGAACAGGGGGCGCATGAACATTCAGTACTTC CSAKNRGRMNIQYF
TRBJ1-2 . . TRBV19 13 TGTGCCAGTAGTATTGCGCAGGGATACGGCTACACCTTC CASSIAQGYGYTF
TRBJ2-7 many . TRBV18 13 TGTGCCAGCTCACCCGACAGCGCGATCGAGCAGTACTTC CASSPDSAIEQYF
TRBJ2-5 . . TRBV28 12 TGTGCCAGCAGTTTATTACAAGAGACCCAGTACTTC CASSLLQETQYF
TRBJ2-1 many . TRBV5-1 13 TGCGCCAGCAGCTTGGACGACTACAATGAGCAGTTCTTC CASSLDDYNEQFF
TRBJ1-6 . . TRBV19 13 TGTGCCGCGGGCCAAAAATTTGGTTCACCCCTCCACTTT CAAGQKFGSPLHF
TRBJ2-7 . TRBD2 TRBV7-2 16 TGTGCCAGCAGCTTAGCGGCAGGACGGGGGGGGTACGAGCAGTACTTC CASSLAAGRGGYEQYF
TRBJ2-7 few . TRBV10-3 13 TGTGCCAGCACCAGGGAAAGCTCCTACGAGCAGTACTTC CASTRESSYEQYF
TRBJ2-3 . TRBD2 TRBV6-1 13 TGTGCCACCCGGGGGGGCCCAACAGATACGCAGTATTTT CATRGGPTDTQYF
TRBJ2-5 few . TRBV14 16 TGTGCCAGCAGCCAAGATCGAGGGGGGCGGCATGAGACCCAGTACTTC CASSQDRGGRHETQYF
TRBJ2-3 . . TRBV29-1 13 TGCAGCGTTGTGGTTGGGGTCCCAGATACGCAGTATTTT CSVVVGVPDTQYF
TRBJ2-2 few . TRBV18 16 TGTGCCAGCTCACCCCGGGCGCAGGGAAACACCGGGGAGCTGTTTTTT CASSPRAQGNTGELFF
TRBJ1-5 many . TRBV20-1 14 TGCAGTGCTTCACAGGGTTTAGGCAATCAGCCCCAGCATTTT CSASQGLGNQPQHF
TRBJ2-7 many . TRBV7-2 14 TGTGCCAGCAGTCGGGCCGCGGCGCCCTACGAGCAGTACTTC CASSRAAAPYEQYF
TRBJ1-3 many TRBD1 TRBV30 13 TGTGCCTGTAGCCGGGACAGGGGAAACACCATATATTTT CACSRDRGNTIYF
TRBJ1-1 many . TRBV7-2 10 TGTGCCAGCAGCCGTCGAGAAGCTTTCTTT CASSRREAFF
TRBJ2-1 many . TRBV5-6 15 TGTGCCAGCAGCCTTTGGGGGGGCCGTTACAATGAGCAGTTCTTC CASSLWGGRYNEQFF
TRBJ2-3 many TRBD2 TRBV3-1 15 TGTGCCAGCAGCCAGCTAGCGGGGAGCACAGATACGCAGTATTTT CASSQLAGSTDTQYF
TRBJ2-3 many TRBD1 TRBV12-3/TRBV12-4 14 TGTGCCAGCATCGACAGGGAGCAGGGAGATACGCAGTATTTT CASIDREQGDTQYF
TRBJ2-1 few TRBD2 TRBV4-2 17 TGTGCCAGCAGCCAAGATGGTGGCGGGGGGGGGCACAATGAGCAGTTCTTC CASSQDGGGGGHNEQFF
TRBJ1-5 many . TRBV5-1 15 TGCGCCAGCAGCTTCAATGGGGAGGTTGATCAGCCCCAGCATTTT CASSFNGEVDQPQHF
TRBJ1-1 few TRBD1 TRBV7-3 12 TGTGCCAGCAGCCCCCAGGGGGGTCAAGCTTTCTTT CASSPQGGQAFF
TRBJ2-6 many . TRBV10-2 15 TGCGCCAGCAGTCTTCGACATCCTGGGGCCAACGTCCTGACTTTC CASSLRHPGANVLTF
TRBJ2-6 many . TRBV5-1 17 TGCGCCAGCAGCTTGTTTCAGGGAGAGGCTGGGGCCAACGTCCTGACTTTC CASSLFQGEAGANVLTF
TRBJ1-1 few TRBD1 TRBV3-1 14 TGTGCCAGCATCAGACAGGGGGCGGACACTGAAGCTTTCTTT CASIRQGADTEAFF
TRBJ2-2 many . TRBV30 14 TGTGCCTGGAAGGGGACATTGAACACCGGGGAGCTGTTTTTT CAWKGTLNTGELFF
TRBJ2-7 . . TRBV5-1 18 TGCGCCAGCAGCTTGGGGTCGCTGGTGGGGGGACCTACCTACGAGCAGTACTTC CASSLGSLVGGPTYEQYF
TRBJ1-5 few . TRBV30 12 TGTGCCTGGACCAGGGGCAATCAGCCCCAGCATTTT CAWTRGNQPQHF
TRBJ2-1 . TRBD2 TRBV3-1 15 TGTGCCAGCTCAAGCCGAGCGGGGTTTGGGAATGAGCAGTTCTTC CASSSRAGFGNEQFF
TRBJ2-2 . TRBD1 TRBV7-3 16 TGTGCCAGCAGCCCCATGGGACAGGCGAACACCGGGGAGCTGTTTTTT CASSPMGQANTGELFF
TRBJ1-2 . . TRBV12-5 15 TGTGCTAGTGCCTCTGCCGGGGGGCGCCACTATGGCTACACCTTC CASASAGGRHYGYTF
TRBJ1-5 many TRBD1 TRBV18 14 TGTGCCAGCTCGCCGATCGGGACAGGGCAGCCCCAGCATTTT CASSPIGTGQPQHF
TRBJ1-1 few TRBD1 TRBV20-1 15 TGCAGTGCACCCCGCCCGGACAGGGGAGGCACTGAAGCTTTCTTT CSAPRPDRGGTEAFF
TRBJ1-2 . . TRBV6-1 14 TGTGCCAGCAGCCGGGACACCCTGGCATATGGCTACACCTTC CASSRDTLAYGYTF